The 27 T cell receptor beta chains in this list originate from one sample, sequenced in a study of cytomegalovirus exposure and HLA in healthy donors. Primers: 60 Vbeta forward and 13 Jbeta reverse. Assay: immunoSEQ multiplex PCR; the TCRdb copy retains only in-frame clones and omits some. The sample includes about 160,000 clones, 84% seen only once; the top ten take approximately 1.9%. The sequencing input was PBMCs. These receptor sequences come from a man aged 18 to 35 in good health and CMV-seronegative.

CDR3 DNA: TGTGCCAGCAGAGACAGGACAGCCAACAATGAGCAGTTCTTC. It codes for CASRDRTANNEQFF. The rearrangement links TRBV2 to TRBJ2-1; TRBD1 is a possible D gene (6 bases). V lost 6 bases, J lost 5 bases, and 14 bases lay in between. Germline V gene data show CDR1 as SNHLY and CDR2 as FYNNEI. The CDR3 loop spans 14 amino acids.

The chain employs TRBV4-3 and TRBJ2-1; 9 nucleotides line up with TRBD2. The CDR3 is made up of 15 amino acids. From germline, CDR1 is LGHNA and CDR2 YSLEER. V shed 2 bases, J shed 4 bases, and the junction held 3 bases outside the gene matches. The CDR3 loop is CASSQLAGSYNEQFF. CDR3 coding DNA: TGCGCCAGCAGCCAACTAGCGGGATCGTACAATGAGCAGTTCTTC.

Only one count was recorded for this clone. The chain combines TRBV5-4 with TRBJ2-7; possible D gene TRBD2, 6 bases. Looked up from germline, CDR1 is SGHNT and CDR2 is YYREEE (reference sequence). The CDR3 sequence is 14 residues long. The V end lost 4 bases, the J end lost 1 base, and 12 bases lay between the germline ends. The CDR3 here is CASSRWGVSYEQYF. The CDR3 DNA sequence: TGTGCCAGCAGCCGCTGGGGGGTTTCCTACGAGCAGTACTTC.

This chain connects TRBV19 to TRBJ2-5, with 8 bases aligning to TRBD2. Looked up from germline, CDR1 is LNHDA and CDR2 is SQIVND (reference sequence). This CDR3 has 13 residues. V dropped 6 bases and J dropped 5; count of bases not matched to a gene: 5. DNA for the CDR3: TGTGCCAGTAGGAGTAGCGGGGAGGAGACCCAGTACTTC. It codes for CASRSSGEETQYF. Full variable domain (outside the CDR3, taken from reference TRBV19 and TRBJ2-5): DGGITQSPKYLFRKEGQNVTLSCEQNLNHDAMYWYRQDPGQGLRLIYYSQIVNDFQKGDIAEGYSVSREKKESFPLTVTSAQKNPTAFYLCASRSSGEETQYFGPGTRLLVL.

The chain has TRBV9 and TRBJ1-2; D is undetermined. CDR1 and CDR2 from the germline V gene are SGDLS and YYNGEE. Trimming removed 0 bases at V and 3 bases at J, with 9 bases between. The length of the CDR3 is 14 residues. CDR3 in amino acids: CASSVEDGYYGYTF. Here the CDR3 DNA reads TGTGCCAGCAGCGTAGAAGACGGGTACTATGGCTACACCTTC.

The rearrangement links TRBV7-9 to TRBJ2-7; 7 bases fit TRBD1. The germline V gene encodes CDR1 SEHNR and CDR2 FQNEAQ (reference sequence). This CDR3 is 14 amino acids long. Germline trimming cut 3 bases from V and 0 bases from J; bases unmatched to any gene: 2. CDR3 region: CASSFSGGSYEQYF. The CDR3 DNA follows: TGTGCCAGCAGCTTTTCAGGGGGCTCCTACGAGCAGTACTTC.

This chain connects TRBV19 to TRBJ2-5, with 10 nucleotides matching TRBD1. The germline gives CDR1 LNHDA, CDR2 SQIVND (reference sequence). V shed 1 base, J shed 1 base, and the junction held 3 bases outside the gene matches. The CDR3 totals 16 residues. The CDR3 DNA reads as TGTGCCAGTAGTATAGGGACAGGGGGATTCCAAGAGACCCAGTACTTC. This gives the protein CASSIGTGGFQETQYF.

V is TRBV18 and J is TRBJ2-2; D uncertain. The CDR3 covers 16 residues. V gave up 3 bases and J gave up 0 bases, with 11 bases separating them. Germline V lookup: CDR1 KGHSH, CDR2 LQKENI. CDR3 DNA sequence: TGTGCCAGCTCACCCATACAAAGCGCGAACACCGGGGAGCTGTTTTTT. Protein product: CASSPIQSANTGELFF.

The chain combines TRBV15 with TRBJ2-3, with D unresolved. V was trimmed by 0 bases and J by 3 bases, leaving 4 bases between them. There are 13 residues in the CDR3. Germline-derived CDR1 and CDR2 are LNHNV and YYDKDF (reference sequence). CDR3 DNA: TGTGCCACCAGCAGAGACGGTACAGATACGCAGTATTTT. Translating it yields CATSRDGTDTQYF.

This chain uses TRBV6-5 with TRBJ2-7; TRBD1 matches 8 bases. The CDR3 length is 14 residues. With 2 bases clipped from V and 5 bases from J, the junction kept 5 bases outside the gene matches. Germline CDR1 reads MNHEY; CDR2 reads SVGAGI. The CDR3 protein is CASSYGRGLDEQYF. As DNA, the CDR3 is TGTGCCAGCAGTTACGGCAGGGGGCTCGACGAGCAGTACTTC.

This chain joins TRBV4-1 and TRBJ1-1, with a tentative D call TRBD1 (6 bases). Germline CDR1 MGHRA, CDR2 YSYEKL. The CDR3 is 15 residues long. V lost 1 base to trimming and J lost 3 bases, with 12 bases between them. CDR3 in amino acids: CASSQVQGIDTEAFF. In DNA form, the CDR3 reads TGCGCCAGCAGCCAAGTCCAGGGGATTGACACTGAAGCTTTCTTT.

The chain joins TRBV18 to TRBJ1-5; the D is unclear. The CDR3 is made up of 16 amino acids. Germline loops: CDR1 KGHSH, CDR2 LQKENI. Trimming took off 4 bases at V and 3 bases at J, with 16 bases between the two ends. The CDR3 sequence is CASSLSPTAANQPQHF. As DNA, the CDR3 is TGTGCCAGCTCACTGTCCCCTACAGCGGCCAATCAGCCCCAGCATTTT. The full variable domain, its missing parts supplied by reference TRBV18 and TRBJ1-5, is NAGVMQNPRHLVRRRGQEARLRCSPMKGHSHVYWYRQLPEEGLKFMVYLQKENIIDESGMPKERFSAEFPKEGPSILRIQQVVRGDSAAYFCASSLSPTAANQPQHFGDGTRLSIL.

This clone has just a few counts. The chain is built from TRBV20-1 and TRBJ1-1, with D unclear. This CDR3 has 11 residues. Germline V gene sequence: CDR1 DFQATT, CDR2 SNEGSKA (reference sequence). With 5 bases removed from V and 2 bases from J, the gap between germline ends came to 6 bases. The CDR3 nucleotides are TGCAGTGCTCTCTACAACACTGAAGCTTTCTTT. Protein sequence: CSALYNTEAFF.

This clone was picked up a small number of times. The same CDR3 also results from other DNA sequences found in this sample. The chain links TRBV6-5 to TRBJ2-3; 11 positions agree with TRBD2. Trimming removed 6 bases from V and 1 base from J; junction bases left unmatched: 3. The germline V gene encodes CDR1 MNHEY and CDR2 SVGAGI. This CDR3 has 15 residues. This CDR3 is CASRSGLAGTDTQYF. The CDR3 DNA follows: TGTGCCAGCAGGTCGGGACTAGCGGGCACAGATACGCAGTATTTT.

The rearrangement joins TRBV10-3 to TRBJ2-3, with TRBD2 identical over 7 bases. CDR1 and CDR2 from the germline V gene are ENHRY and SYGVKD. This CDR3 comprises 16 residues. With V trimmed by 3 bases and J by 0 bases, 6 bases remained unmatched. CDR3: CAISDRVAGSTDTQYF. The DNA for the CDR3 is TGTGCCATCAGTGACAGGGTAGCGGGTAGCACAGATACGCAGTATTTT.

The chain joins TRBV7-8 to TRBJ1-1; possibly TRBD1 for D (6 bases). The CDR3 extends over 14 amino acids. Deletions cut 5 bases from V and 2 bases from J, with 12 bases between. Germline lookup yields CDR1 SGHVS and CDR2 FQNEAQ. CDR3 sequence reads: CASSLTGGNTEAFF. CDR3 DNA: TGTGCCAGCAGCCTGACTGGGGGCAACACTGAAGCTTTCTTT.

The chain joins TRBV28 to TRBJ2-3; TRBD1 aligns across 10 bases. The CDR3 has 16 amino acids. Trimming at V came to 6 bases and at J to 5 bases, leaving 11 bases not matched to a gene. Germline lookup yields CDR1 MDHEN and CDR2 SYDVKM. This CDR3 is CASSLDRGSARDTQYF. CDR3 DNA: TGTGCCAGCAGCCTGGACAGGGGGAGCGCCCGAGATACGCAGTATTTT. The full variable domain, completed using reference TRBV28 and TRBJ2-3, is DVKVTQSSRYLVKRTGEKVFLECVQDMDHENMFWYRQDPGLGLRLIYFSYDVKMKEKGDIPEGYSVSREKKERFSLILESASTNQTSMYLCASSLDRGSARDTQYFGPGTRLTVL.

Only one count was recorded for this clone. CDR3 loop: CASSTGGDSNYGYTF. The CDR3 DNA reads TGTGCCAGTTCTACCGGAGGGGATTCTAACTATGGCTACACCTTC. The V gene is TRBV2, the J gene TRBJ1-2, with D possibly matching TRBD1 (5 bases). V lost 9 bases and J 0 bases, leaving 17 bases between the germline ends. CDR3 length: 15 amino acids. Germline assignment: CDR1 SNHLY and CDR2 FYNNEI.

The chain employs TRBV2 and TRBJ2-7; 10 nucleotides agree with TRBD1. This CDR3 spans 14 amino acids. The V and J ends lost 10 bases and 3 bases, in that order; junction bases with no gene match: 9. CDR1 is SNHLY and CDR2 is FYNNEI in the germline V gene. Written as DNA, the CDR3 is TGTGCCAACAGCCGAGGACAGGGGGACTACGAGCAGTACTTC. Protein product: CANSRGQGDYEQYF.

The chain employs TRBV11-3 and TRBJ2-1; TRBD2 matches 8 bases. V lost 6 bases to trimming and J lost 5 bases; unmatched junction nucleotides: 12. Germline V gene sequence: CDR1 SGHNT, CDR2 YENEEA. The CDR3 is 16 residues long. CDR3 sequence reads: CASSSRGGEGDNEQFF. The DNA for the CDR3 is TGTGCCAGCAGTTCCCGGGGGGGGGAAGGGGACAATGAGCAGTTCTTC.

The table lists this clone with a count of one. This CDR3 reads CASSPTSGVAPRGEQFF. CDR3 nucleotides: TGTGCCAGCAGCCCTACTAGCGGGGTGGCCCCCCGGGGTGAGCAGTTCTTC. The rearrangement uses TRBV7-2 and TRBJ2-1; TRBD2 aligns across 10 bases. V lost 5 bases, J lost 9 bases, and 16 bases stayed unmatched. The CDR3 has 17 residues. CDR1 and CDR2 from the germline V gene are SGHTA and FQGNSA.

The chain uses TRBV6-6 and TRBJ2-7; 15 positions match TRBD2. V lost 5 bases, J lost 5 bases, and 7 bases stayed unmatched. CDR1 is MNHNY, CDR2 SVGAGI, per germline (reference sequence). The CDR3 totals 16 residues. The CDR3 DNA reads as TGTGCCAGCAGTCTTGGACTAGCGGGAGGGGAAAACGAGCAGTACTTC. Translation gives CASSLGLAGGENEQYF.

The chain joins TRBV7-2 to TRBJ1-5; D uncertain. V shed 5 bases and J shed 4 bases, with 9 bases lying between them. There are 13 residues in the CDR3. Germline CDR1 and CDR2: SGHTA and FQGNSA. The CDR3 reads CASSLSWNQPQHF. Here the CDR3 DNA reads TGTGCCAGCAGCCTCAGTTGGAATCAGCCCCAGCATTTT.

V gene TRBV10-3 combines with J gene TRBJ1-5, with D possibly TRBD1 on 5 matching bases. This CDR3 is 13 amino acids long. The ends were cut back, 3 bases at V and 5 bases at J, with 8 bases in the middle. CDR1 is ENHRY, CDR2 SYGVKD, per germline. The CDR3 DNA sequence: TGTGCCATCAGTGACGGCAGGGATCAGCCCCAGCATTTT. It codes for CAISDGRDQPQHF.

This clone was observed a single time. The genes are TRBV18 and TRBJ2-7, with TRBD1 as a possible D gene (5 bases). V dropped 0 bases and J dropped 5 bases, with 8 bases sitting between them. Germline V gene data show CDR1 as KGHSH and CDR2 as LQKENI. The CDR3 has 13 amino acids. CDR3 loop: CASSPPSGNEQYF. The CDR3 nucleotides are TGTGCCAGCTCACCACCTTCAGGGAACGAGCAGTACTTC. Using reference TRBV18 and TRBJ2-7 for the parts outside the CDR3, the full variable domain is NAGVMQNPRHLVRRRGQEARLRCSPMKGHSHVYWYRQLPEEGLKFMVYLQKENIIDESGMPKERFSAEFPKEGPSILRIQQVVRGDSAAYFCASSPPSGNEQYFGPGTRLTVT.

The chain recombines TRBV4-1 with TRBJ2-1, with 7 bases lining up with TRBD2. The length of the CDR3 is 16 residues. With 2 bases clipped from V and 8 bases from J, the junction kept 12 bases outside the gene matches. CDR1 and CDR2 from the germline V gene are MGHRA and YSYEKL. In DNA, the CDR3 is TGCGCCAGCAGCCAAATTCCCGTACTAGCGAACTATGAGCAGTTCTTC. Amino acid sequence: CASSQIPVLANYEQFF.

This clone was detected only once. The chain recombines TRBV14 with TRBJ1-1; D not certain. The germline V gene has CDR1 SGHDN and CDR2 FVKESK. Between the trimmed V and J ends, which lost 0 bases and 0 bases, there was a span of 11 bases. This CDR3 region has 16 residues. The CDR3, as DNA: TGTGCCAGCAGCCAAGATCAAGCAAGCCTGAACACTGAAGCTTTCTTT. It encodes CASSQDQASLNTEAFF.